Sequencing of this T cell receptor beta chain was carried out in a study of patients and donors after allogeneic stem cell transplantation. TCRdb re-called the RT-PCR reads with MiXCR, one entry per CDR3 protein. The sample has approximately 410,000 distinct CDR3 sequences, 16% seen once. The germline gives CDR1 SGHTA, CDR2 FQGNSA. CDR3 length: 15 amino acids. V was clipped by 6 bases and J by 3 bases, with 14 bases between them. The sequence came from a human donor who was either an allogeneic HSCT recipient or a stem cell or donor lymphocyte infusion donor (not recorded which). It is not recorded whose cells these are; they may come from a transplant donor. Sequencing was performed on blood, either unsorted or a sorted T cell fraction (not recorded which). The chain couples TRBV7-2 to TRBJ1-4; maybe TRBD1 (6 bases). The CDR3 DNA follows: TGTGCCAGCAGTCCTACAGGGTGGCCTAATGAAAAACTGTTTTTT. Amino acids: CASSPTGWPNEKLFF.